Sequencing of this TCR beta chain was carried out in a study of T cells in Graves' hyperthyroidism and ophthalmopathy. In this sample, this clonotype turned up many times. CDR3 size: 16 residues. Germline-derived CDR1 and CDR2 are MDHEN and SYDVKM. V shed 3 bases and J shed 9 bases, with 18 bases lying between them. There were TCR beta CDR3 regions amplified from RNA transcripts. In the first-round RT-PCR of the TCR CDR3, the HTBI primer set was used. A single record per CDR3 protein comes from TCRdb applying MiXCR to the multiplex PCR reads. This sample carries 400,000 to 500,000 distinct CDR3 sequences, 13% to 15% of them seen once, and the ten largest clones take less than 20%.

The clonotype originates from a woman between 18 and 29 years old with Graves' hyperthyroidism. Source material: blood. V and J are TRBV28 and TRBJ1-6; D is undetermined. CDR3 in amino acids: CASSFLNALGPSPLHF. The DNA for the CDR3 is TGTGCCAGCAGTTTTCTTAACGCTTTGGGCCCTTCACCCCTCCACTTT.